The 18 T cell receptor beta chains listed next were all sequenced from one sample in a study of technical replicates of blood from several donors. Here immunoSEQ multiplex PCR was the method, and the copy in TCRdb shows in-frame clones only, minus some. The table records under 85,000 clones, around 90% of them present only once. Sequencing was done on a sample of T cells isolated from PBMCs. Source of these receptors: a human donor in good health.

The V gene is TRBV7-3, the J gene TRBJ2-7; D is perhaps TRBD1 (6 bases). The length of the CDR3 is 13 residues. Trimming removed 4 bases at V and 3 bases at J, with 10 bases between. Germline V gives CDR1 SGHTA, CDR2 FQGTGA. The CDR3 DNA is TGTGCCAGCAGCTCGATGACAGGCTACGAGCAGTACTTC. Translation: CASSSMTGYEQYF.

J is TRBJ2-7 and V is TRBV13, with D possibly TRBD1 on 7 matching bases. The CDR3 spans 14 residues. V gave up 3 bases and J gave up 2 bases, with 11 bases separating them. Germline V gene data show CDR1 as PRHDT and CDR2 as FYEKMQ (reference sequence). The CDR3 DNA reads TGTGCCAGCAGCTTCGGGGGACAGACCTACGAGCAGTACTTC. Protein sequence: CASSFGGQTYEQYF.

The V gene is TRBV28, the J gene TRBJ2-6, with D possibly being TRBD1 (6 bases). Between the trimmed V and J ends, which lost 3 bases and 5 bases, there was a span of 17 bases. Germline CDR1 reads MDHEN; CDR2 reads SYDVKM. This CDR3 is built from 17 residues. The CDR3 loop reads CASSLPGDLSWANVLTF. The CDR3 coding sequence is TGTGCCAGCAGTTTGCCAGGGGACCTGAGCTGGGCCAACGTCCTGACTTTC.

The chain uses TRBV7-3 and TRBJ2-2, with D perhaps TRBD2 (5 bases). This CDR3 region has 16 residues. V lost 1 base and J 4 bases, leaving 13 bases between the germline ends. Germline V lookup: CDR1 SGHTA, CDR2 FQGTGA. Written as DNA, the CDR3 is TGTGCCAGCAGCTTAATTCATGGCGCGGGCACCGGGGAGCTGTTTTTT. As protein: CASSLIHGAGTGELFF. Combining the CDR3 with reference TRBV7-3 and TRBJ2-2 gives the whole variable domain GAGVSQTPSNKVTEKGKYVELRCDPISGHTALYWYRQSLGQGPEFLIYFQGTGAADDSGLPNDRFFAVRPEGSVSTLKIQRTERGDSAVYLCASSLIHGAGTGELFFGEGSRLTVL.

The V call is TRBV7-3, the J call TRBJ2-1, with 9 bases that match TRBD1. The V and J ends lost 3 bases and 2 bases, in that order; junction bases with no gene match: 2. Germline loops: CDR1 SGHTA, CDR2 FQGTGA. CDR3 length: 15 amino acids. The CDR3: CASSFRTGAYNEQFF. In DNA, the CDR3 is TGTGCCAGCAGCTTCCGGACAGGGGCCTACAATGAGCAGTTCTTC.

The chain carries TRBV7-9 and TRBJ2-1; 14 nucleotides match TRBD2. Trimming removed 1 base from V and 7 bases from J; junction bases left unmatched: 9. Germline CDR1 is SEHNR and CDR2 is FQNEAQ (reference sequence). The CDR3 runs to 18 residues. In DNA, the CDR3 is TGTGCCAGCAGCTTAGTGGGACTAGCGGGAGCAAGTAGAAATGAGCAGTTCTTC. Amino acid sequence: CASSLVGLAGASRNEQFF.

This chain uses TRBV9 with TRBJ2-3; 8 nucleotides match TRBD2. Germline assignment: CDR1 SGDLS and CDR2 YYNGEE. This CDR3 has 16 residues. V trimming: 3 bases; J trimming: 4 bases; junction bases outside the gene matches: 10. In nucleotides, the CDR3 is TGTGCCAGCAGCGCCCCTTATAGCGGGACGGCAGATACGCAGTATTTT. Its translation is CASSAPYSGTADTQYF.

This CDR3 is CASSTLVRGETQYF. Written as DNA, the CDR3 is TGTGCCAGCAGCACACTAGTTCGTGGTGAGACCCAGTACTTC. V usage is TRBV7-9 and J usage is TRBJ2-5, with D tentatively TRBD2 (5 bases). The CDR3 runs to 14 residues. The V end lost 5 bases, the J end lost 5 bases, and 15 bases lay between the germline ends. Germline CDR1 and CDR2: SEHNR and FQNEAQ (reference sequence).

The V gene is TRBV27, the J gene TRBJ1-4; TRBD1 matches at 7 bases. The J segment lost 6 bases and the V segment lost 6 bases, leaving 10 bases of the junction unmatched. This CDR3 is built from 15 residues. Germline lookup yields CDR1 MNHEY and CDR2 SMNVEV (reference sequence). CDR3 coding DNA: TGTGCCAGCAGATTTAAGGGGGCATCATATGAAAAACTGTTTTTT. This encodes CASRFKGASYEKLFF.

This clone was seen only once. This chain links TRBV9 with TRBJ2-7, with 11 positions matching TRBD1. Trimming took 4 bases from V and 1 from J; bases not matched to a gene: 4. This CDR3 contains 15 residues. The V gene's germline CDR1 is SGDLS and CDR2 YYNGEE. Here the CDR3 DNA reads TGTGCCAGCAGCCTGGGGACAGGGGGATCCTACGAGCAGTACTTC. Translating gives CASSLGTGGSYEQYF.

This chain uses TRBV6-1 with TRBJ1-2; D is perhaps TRBD1 (6 bases). The CDR3 runs 17 residues. The germline V and J ends were trimmed by 2 bases and 0 bases, with 16 bases remaining between them. CDR1 and CDR2 (germline): MNHNS, SASEGT. Here the CDR3 reads CASSEHRGAVPNYGYTF. The CDR3 nucleotides read TGTGCCAGCAGTGAACATCGGGGGGCGGTCCCTAACTATGGCTACACCTTC.

The rearrangement links TRBV9 to TRBJ2-3, with TRBD2 as a possible D gene (6 bases). The CDR3 consists of 18 residues. Germline values: CDR1 SGDLS, CDR2 YYNGEE. V dropped 0 bases and J dropped 6 bases, with 23 bases sitting between them. The CDR3 spells CASSVASSSGSLGDTQYF. CDR3 nucleotides: TGTGCCAGCAGCGTAGCTTCTAGTAGCGGATCCCTGGGGGATACGCAGTATTTT.

The chain has TRBV27 and TRBJ1-2; the D is unclear. The V end lost 7 bases, the J end lost 7 bases, and 16 bases lay between the germline ends. CDR1 and CDR2 from the germline V gene are MNHEY and SMNVEV (reference sequence). There are 13 residues in the CDR3. CDR3: CASKELGASGYTF. CDR3 nucleotide sequence: TGTGCCAGCAAAGAATTAGGAGCTAGTGGCTACACCTTC.

J is TRBJ2-7 and V is TRBV5-1; maybe TRBD2 (6 bases). CDR1 and CDR2 from the germline V gene are SGHRS and YFSETQ. The germline V and J ends were trimmed by 0 bases and 2 bases, with 12 bases remaining between them. The CDR3 is 15 residues long. CDR3 DNA sequence: TGCGCCAGCAGCTTGGGTGGCGGGGCAACCTACGAGCAGTACTTC. It translates to CASSLGGGATYEQYF.

The chain uses TRBV30 and TRBJ2-1, with D tentatively TRBD1 (5 bases). V was pared by 0 bases and J by 6 bases, with 18 bases between. Germline assignment: CDR1 GTSNPN and CDR2 SVGIG (reference sequence). This CDR3 has 16 residues. CDR3 residues: CAWSVLQGLKGNEQFF. The DNA for the CDR3 is TGTGCCTGGAGTGTATTGCAGGGTCTTAAGGGCAATGAGCAGTTCTTC.

The V and J genes are TRBV28 and TRBJ2-3; TRBD2 matches at 12 bases. Germline CDR1 reads MDHEN; CDR2 reads SYDVKM. CDR3 length: 13 residues. V lost 8 bases to trimming and J lost 4 bases; unmatched junction nucleotides: 1. CDR3 loop: CASRLAGADTQYF. CDR3 nucleotide sequence: TGTGCCAGCCGACTAGCGGGAGCAGATACGCAGTATTTT.

V and J are TRBV7-6 and TRBJ1-4, with TRBD1 matching over 9 bases. CDR1 is SGHVS and CDR2 is FNYEAQ in the germline V gene. The CDR3 covers 18 residues. The J segment lost 8 bases and the V segment lost 0 bases, leaving 13 bases of the junction unmatched. CDR3 in amino acids: CASSLAPLQGAYGEKLFF. As DNA, the CDR3 is TGTGCCAGCAGCTTAGCGCCCCTACAGGGGGCATACGGGGAAAAACTGTTTTTT. Variable domain in full (rest from reference TRBV7-6 and TRBJ1-4): GAGVSQSPRYKVTKRGQDVALRCDPISGHVSLYWYRQALGQGPEFLTYFNYEAQQDKSGLPNDRFSAERPEGSISTLTIQRTEQRDSAMYRCASSLAPLQGAYGEKLFFGSGTQLSVL.

This clone has just one count. The chain combines TRBV2 with TRBJ1-5; D remains ambiguous. CDR3 length: 14 residues. Germline CDR1 and CDR2: SNHLY and FYNNEI. Trimming removed 6 bases from V and 3 bases from J, with 12 bases in between. The CDR3 DNA reads as TGTGCCAGCAGGGGAGGCCAGGTCAATCAGCCCCAGCATTTT. Protein: CASRGGQVNQPQHF.